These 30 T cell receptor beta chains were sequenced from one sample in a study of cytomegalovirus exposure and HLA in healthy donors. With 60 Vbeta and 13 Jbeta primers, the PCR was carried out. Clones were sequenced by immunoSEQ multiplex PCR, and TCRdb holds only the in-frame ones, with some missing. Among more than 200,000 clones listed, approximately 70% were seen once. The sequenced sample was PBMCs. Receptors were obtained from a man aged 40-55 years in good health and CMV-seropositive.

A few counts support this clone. In DNA form, the CDR3 reads TGTGCCAGCAGCCCCGCCGGGACTAGCGGGGCGGGCAATGAGCAGTTCTTC. It is translated as CASSPAGTSGAGNEQFF. The chain combines TRBV13 with TRBJ2-1; 13 nucleotides line up with TRBD2. V was clipped by 5 bases and J by 6 bases; unmatched bases: 10. The length of the CDR3 is 17 residues. The germline V gene encodes CDR1 PRHDT and CDR2 FYEKMQ (reference sequence).

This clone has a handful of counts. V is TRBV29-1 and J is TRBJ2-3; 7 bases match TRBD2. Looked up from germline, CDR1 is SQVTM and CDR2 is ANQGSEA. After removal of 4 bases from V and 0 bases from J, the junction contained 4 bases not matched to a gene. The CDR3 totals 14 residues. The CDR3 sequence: CSVGGGLSTDTQYF. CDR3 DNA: TGCAGCGTTGGCGGGGGACTTAGCACAGATACGCAGTATTTT.

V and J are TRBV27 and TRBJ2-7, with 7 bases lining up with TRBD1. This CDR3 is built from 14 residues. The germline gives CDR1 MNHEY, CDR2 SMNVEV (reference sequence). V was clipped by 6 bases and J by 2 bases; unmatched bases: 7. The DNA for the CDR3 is TGTGCCAGCAGACCTTGGGACAGCACCTACGAGCAGTACTTC. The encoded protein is CASRPWDSTYEQYF.

CDR3 loop: CATSRVIGTGSYEQYF. The CDR3 nucleotides read TGTGCCACCAGCAGAGTAATCGGGACAGGATCCTACGAGCAGTACTTC. The chain has TRBV15 and TRBJ2-7; 8 bases agree with TRBD1. This CDR3 comprises 16 residues. Germline CDR1 reads LNHNV; CDR2 reads YYDKDF (reference sequence). The V and J ends lost 1 base and 1 base, in that order; junction bases with no gene match: 6. Together with reference TRBV15 and TRBJ2-7, the CDR3 gives the full variable domain: DAMVIQNPRYQVTQFGKPVTLSCSQTLNHNVMYWYQQKSSQAPKLLFHYYDKDFNNEADTPDNFQSRRPNTSFCFLDIRSPGLGDTAMYLCATSRVIGTGSYEQYFGPGTRLTVT.

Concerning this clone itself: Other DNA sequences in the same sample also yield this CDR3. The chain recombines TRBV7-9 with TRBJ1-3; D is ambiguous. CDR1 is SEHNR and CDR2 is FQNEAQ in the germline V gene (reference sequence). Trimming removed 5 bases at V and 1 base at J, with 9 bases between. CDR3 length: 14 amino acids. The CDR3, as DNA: TGTGCCAGCAGCCGCAGAGGGTCTGGAAACACCATATATTTT. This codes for CASSRRGSGNTIYF.

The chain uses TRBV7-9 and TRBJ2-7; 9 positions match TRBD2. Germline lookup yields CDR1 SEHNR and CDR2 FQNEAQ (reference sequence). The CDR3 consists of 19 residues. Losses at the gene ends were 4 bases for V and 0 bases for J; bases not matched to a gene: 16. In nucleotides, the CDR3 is TGTGCCAGCAGCTCGATTAGAAAGCGGGGGGATCATAGCTCCTACGAGCAGTACTTC. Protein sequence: CASSSIRKRGDHSSYEQYF.

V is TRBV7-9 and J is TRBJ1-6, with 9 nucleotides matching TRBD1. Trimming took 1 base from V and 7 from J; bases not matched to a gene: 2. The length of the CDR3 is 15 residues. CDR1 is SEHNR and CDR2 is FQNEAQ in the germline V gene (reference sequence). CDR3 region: CASSLDTGGNSPLHF. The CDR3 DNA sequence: TGTGCCAGCAGCTTAGACACAGGGGGCAATTCACCCCTCCACTTT.

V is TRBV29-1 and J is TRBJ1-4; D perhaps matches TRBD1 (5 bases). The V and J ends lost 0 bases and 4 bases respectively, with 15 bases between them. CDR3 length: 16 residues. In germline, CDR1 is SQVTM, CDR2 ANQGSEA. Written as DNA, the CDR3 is TGCAGCGTTGAAGAGGGAACAGGCTGGAATAATGAAAAACTGTTTTTT. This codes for CSVEEGTGWNNEKLFF.

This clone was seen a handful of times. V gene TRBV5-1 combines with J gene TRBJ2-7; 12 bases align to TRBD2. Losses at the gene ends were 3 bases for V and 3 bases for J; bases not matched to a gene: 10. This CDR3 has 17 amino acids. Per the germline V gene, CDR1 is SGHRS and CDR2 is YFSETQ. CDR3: CASSYLAGGPSIYEQYF. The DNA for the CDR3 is TGCGCCAGCAGCTATCTAGCGGGGGGGCCGTCGATCTACGAGCAGTACTTC.

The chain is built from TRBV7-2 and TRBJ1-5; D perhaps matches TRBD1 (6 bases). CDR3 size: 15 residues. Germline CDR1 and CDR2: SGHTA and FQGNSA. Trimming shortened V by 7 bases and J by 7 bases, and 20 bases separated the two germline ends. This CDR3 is CASKPSGQRNQPQHF. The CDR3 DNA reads TGTGCCAGCAAACCCTCCGGACAGAGAAACCAGCCCCAGCATTTT.

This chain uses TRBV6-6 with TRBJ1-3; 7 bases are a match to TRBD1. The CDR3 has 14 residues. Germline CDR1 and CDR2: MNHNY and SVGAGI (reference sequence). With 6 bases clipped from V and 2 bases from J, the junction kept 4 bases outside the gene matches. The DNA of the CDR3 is TGTGCCAGCAGCCGACAGGGCCCTGGAAACACCATATATTTT. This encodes CASSRQGPGNTIYF.

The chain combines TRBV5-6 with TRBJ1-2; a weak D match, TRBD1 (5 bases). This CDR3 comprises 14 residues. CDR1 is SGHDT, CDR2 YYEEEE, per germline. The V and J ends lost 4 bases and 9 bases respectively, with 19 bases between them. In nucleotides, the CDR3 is TGTGCCAGCAGCATAGGGGATTCCGTCATGAGCTACACCTTC. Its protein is CASSIGDSVMSYTF.

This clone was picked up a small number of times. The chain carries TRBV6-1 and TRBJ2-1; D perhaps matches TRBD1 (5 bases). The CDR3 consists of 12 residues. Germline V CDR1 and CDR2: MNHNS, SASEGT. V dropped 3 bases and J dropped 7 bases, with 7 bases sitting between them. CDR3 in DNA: TGTGCCAGCAGTGACCCAGGGAATGAGCAGTTCTTC. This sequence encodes CASSDPGNEQFF.

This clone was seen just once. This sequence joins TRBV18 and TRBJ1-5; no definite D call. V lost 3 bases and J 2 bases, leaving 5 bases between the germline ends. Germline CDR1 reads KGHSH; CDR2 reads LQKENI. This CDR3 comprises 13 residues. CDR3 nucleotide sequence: TGTGCCAGCTCACCGGAGGGCAATCAGCCCCAGCATTTT. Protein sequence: CASSPEGNQPQHF.

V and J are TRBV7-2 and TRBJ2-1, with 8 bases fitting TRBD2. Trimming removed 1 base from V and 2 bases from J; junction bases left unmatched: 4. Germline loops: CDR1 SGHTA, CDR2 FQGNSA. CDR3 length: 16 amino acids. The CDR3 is CASSLGGRGAYNEQFF. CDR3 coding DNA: TGTGCCAGCAGCTTAGGGGGGCGGGGGGCCTACAATGAGCAGTTCTTC.

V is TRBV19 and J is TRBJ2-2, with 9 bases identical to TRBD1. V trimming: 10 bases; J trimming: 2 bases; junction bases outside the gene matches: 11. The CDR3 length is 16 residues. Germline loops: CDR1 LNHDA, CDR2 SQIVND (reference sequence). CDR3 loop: CATKPPGQGNTGELFF. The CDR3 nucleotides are TGTGCCACAAAACCGCCGGGACAGGGAAACACCGGGGAGCTGTTTTTT.

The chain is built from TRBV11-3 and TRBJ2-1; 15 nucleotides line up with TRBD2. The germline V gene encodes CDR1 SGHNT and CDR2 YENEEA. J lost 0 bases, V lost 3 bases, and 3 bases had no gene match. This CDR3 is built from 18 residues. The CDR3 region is CASSLGTSGGYSYNEQFF. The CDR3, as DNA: TGTGCCAGCAGCTTGGGGACTAGCGGGGGGTACTCCTACAATGAGCAGTTCTTC.

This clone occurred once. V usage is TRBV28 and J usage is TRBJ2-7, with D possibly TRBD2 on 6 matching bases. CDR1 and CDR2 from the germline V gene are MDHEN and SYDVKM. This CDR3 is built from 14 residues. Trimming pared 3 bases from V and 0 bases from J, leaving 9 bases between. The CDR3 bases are TGTGCCAGCAGTTTGGTCGGGAGCTCCTACGAGCAGTACTTC. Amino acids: CASSLVGSSYEQYF.

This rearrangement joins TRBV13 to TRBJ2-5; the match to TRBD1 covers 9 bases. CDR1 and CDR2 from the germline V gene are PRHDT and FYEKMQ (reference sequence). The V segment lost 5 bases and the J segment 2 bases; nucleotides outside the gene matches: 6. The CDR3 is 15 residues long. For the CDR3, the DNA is TGTGCCAGCAGCCCCAGAGGGACAGGGCAAGAGACCCAGTACTTC. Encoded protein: CASSPRGTGQETQYF.

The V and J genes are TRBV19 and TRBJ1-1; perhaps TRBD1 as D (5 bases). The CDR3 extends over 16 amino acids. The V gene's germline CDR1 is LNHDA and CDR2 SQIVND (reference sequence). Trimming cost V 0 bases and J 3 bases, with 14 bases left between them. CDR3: CASSIDQPGWDTEAFF. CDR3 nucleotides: TGTGCCAGTAGTATAGATCAGCCAGGGTGGGACACTGAAGCTTTCTTT.

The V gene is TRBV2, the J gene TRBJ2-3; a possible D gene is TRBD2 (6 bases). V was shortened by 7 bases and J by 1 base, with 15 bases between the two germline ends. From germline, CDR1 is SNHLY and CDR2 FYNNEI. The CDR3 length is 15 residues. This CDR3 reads CASKAGRDRTDTQYF. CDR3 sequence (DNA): TGTGCCAGCAAGGCGGGGCGTGATCGCACAGATACGCAGTATTTT.

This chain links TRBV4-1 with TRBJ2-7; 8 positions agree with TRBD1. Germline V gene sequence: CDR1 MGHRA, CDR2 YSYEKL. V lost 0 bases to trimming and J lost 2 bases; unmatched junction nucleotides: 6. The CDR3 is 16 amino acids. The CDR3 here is CASSQDTGTGTYEQYF. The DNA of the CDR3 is TGCGCCAGCAGCCAAGATACCGGGACAGGTACCTACGAGCAGTACTTC.

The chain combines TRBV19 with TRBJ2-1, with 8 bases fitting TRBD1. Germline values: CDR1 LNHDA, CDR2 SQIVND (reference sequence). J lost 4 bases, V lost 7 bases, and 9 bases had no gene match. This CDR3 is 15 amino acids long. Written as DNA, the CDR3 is TGTGCCAGTACCGAAGGACAGGGAGGTTACAATGAGCAGTTCTTC. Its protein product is CASTEGQGGYNEQFF.

The CDR3 DNA follows: TGCAGCGTTGGATCGGGAGGGCCTGAAGCTTTCTTT. It specifies CSVGSGGPEAFF. The chain combines TRBV29-1 with TRBJ1-1; D is unclear. The CDR3 spans 12 residues. From germline, CDR1 is SQVTM and CDR2 ANQGSEA. Deletions cut 4 bases from V and 6 bases from J, with 12 bases between.

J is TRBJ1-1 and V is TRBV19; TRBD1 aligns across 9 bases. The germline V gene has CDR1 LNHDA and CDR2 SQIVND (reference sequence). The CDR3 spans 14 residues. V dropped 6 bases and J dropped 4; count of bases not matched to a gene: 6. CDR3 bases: TGTGCCAGTAGCTATACAGGGGGCGGCACTGAAGCTTTCTTT. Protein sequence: CASSYTGGGTEAFF.

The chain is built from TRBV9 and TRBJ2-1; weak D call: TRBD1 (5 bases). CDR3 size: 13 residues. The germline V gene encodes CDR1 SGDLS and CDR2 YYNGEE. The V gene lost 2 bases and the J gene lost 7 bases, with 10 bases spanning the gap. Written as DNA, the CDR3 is TGTGCCAGCAGCGTGGGGCCTACGAATGAGCAGTTCTTC. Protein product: CASSVGPTNEQFF.

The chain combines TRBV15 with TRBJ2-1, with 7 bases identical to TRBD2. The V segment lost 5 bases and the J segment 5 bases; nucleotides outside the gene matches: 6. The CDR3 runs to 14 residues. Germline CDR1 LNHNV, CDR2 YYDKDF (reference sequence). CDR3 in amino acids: CATSDWGTNNEQFF. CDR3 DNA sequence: TGTGCCACCAGCGACTGGGGGACTAACAATGAGCAGTTCTTC.

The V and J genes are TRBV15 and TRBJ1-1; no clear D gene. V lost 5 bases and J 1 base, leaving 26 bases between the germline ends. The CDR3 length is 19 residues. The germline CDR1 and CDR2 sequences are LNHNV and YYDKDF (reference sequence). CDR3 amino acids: CATSLGGWLTPFTNTEAFF. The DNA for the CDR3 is TGTGCCACCAGCCTCGGCGGCTGGCTGACCCCTTTTACGAACACTGAAGCTTTCTTT.

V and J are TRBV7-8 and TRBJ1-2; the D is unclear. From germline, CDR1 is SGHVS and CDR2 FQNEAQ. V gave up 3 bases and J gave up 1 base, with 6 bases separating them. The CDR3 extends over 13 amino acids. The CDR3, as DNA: TGTGCCAGCAGCTTGAACAGTAACTATGGCTACACCTTC. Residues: CASSLNSNYGYTF.

CDR3 bases: TGTGCCAGCTCACCAATTTCGTCCCAGGGCCCCGGGGAGCTGTTTTTT. It encodes CASSPISSQGPGELFF. The V call is TRBV18, the J call TRBJ2-2, with D possibly being TRBD1 (5 bases). Germline assignment: CDR1 KGHSH and CDR2 LQKENI. CDR3 length equals 16 residues. V lost 2 bases, J lost 6 bases, and 16 bases lay in between.